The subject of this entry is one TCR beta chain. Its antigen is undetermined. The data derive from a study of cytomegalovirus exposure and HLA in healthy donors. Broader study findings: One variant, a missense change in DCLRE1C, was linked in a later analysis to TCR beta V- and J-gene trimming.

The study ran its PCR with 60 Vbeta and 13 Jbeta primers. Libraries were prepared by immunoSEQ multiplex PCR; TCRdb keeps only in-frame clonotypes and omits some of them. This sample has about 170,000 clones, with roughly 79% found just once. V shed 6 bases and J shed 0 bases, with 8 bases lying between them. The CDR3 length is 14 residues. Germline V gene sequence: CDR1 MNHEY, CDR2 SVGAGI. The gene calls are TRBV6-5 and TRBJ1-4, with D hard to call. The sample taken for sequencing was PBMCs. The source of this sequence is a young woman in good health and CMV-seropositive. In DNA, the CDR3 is TGTGCCAGCAGCCGACACGCAACTAATGAAAAACTGTTTTTT. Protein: CASSRHATNEKLFF.